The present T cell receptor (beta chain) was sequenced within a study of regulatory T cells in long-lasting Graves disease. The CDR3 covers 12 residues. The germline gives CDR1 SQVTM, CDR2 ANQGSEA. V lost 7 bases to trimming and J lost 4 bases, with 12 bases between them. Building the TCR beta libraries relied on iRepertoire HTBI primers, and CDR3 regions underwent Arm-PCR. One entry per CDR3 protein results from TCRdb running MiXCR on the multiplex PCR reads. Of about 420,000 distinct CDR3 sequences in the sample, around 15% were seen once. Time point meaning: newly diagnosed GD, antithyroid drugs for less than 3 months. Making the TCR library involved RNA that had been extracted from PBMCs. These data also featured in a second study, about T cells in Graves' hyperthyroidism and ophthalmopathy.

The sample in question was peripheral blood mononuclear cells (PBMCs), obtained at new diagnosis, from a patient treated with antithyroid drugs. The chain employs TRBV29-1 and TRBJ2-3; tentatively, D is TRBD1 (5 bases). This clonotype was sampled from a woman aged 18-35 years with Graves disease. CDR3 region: CSESVGPDTQYF. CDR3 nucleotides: TGCAGCGAAAGTGTGGGGCCAGATACGCAGTATTTT.